The T cell receptor beta chain under discussion was sequenced for a study of T cells in Graves' hyperthyroidism and ophthalmopathy. In the study overall: Before treatment of any kind, peripheral blood was taken at initial diagnosis.

Out of roughly 9.1 ml of fresh peripheral blood came the PBMCs. RNA transcripts gave rise to amplified TCR beta CDR3 regions. First-round RT-PCR of the TCR CDR3 relied on the HTBI primer set. TCRdb reanalysed the multiplex PCR reads using MiXCR and keeps one entry per CDR3 protein. The repertoire holds roughly 500,000 distinct CDR3 sequences, approximately 23% seen once, with 49% in the top ten. The CDR3 loop spans 15 amino acids. J was trimmed by 6 bases and V by 9 bases; bases with no gene match: 13. Germline CDR1 MGHRA, CDR2 YSYEKL. Notes on the study in general: Using 13 V-J features, a model discriminated ophthalmopathy from stable hyperthyroidism.

Regarding this clonotype: The antigen remains unidentified.

The clonotype comes from a woman between 70 and 85 years old with Graves' ophthalmopathy. Material for sequencing was blood. The chain couples TRBV4-1 to TRBJ2-2, with 7 bases fitting TRBD1. The CDR3 DNA follows: TGCGCCAGTCGTACCCCTAGAGGGGGCTCCGGGGAGCTGTTTTTT. Amino acid sequence: CASRTPRGGSGELFF.